Each of the 9 T cell receptor beta chains below was sequenced from the same sample in a study of immune evolution from preneoplasia to lung adenocarcinoma. Some clones are missing from TCRdb's copy, which holds only in-frame ones; the method was immunoSEQ multiplex PCR. The sample shows 6,500 to 7,500 clones, 70% to 80% of them seen only once. Sequencing was carried out using FFPE minimally invasive lung adenocarcinoma tissue. These receptors originate from a person between 65 and 79 years old with lung adenocarcinoma.

The genes are TRBV14 and TRBJ2-3; D perhaps matches TRBD1 (6 bases). The germline V and J ends were trimmed by 3 bases and 2 bases, with 15 bases remaining between them. This CDR3 has 16 amino acids. Germline V CDR1 and CDR2: SGHDN, FVKESK. The CDR3 DNA sequence: TGTGCCAGCAGCCAGTTAGGACAGCTAAACACAGATACGCAGTATTTT. This translates into CASSQLGQLNTDTQYF.

This rearrangement joins TRBV13 to TRBJ2-1; D is possibly TRBD1 (6 bases). Per germline, CDR1 PRHDT and CDR2 FYEKMQ (reference sequence). Trimming left V 1 base short and J 8 bases short, with 9 bases between. CDR3 size: 13 residues. The CDR3 DNA is TGTGCCAGCAGCTTAGTGGGGGCATATGAGCAGTTCTTC. It yields the protein CASSLVGAYEQFF. Full variable domain (remainder filled in from reference TRBV13 and TRBJ2-1): AAGVIQSPRHLIKEKRETATLKCYPIPRHDTVYWYQQGPGQDPQFLISFYEKMQSDKGSIPDRFSAQQFSDYHSELNMSSLELGDSALYFCASSLVGAYEQFFGPGTRLTVL.

The chain links TRBV21-1 to TRBJ2-3; TRBD2 reflects the table's D call only, with no check against the DNA. TRBV21-1 is reported as a pseudogene. The length of the CDR3 is 20 residues. CDR3 bases: TGTGCCAGCAGCAAATTCAACGGGTGTGTGAGGTCGGCTAGCACAGATACGCAGTATTTT. Amino acids: CASSKFNGCVRSASTDTQYF.

CDR3 protein: CASSQERLTGIPSQETQYF. As DNA, the CDR3 is TGCGCCAGCAGCCAAGAAAGGCTGACAGGGATCCCCTCCCAAGAGACCCAGTACTTC. The chain couples TRBV4-1 to TRBJ2-5, with 7 bases aligning to TRBD1. The ends lost 0 bases at V and 1 base at J; junction bases unmatched: 14. CDR3 length: 19 residues. Germline loops: CDR1 MGHRA, CDR2 YSYEKL.

This clone turned up a few times. The chain employs TRBV11-2 and TRBJ2-3, with D perhaps matching TRBD2 (6 bases). Trimming took off 8 bases at V and 3 bases at J, with 18 bases between the two ends. The V gene's germline CDR1 is SGHAT and CDR2 FQNNGV. This CDR3 has 15 residues. The CDR3 nucleotides are TGTGCCAGCGGGCTAGCGCCGACTAGGACAGATACGCAGTATTTT. Translated, it gives CASGLAPTRTDTQYF. The complete variable domain, with remaining parts taken from reference TRBV11-2 and TRBJ2-3, reads EAGVAQSPRYKIIEKRQSVAFWCNPISGHATLYWYQQILGQGPKLLIQFQNNGVVDDSQLPKDRFSAERLKGVDSTLKIQPAKLEDSAVYLCASGLAPTRTDTQYFGPGTRLTVL.

The sample holds a few counts of this clone. The chain is built from TRBV10-1 and TRBJ2-3; the match to TRBD2 covers 8 bases. From germline, CDR1 is WNHNN and CDR2 SYGVQD (reference sequence). With V trimmed by 3 bases and J by 4 bases, 9 bases remained unmatched. This CDR3 has 16 residues. The CDR3 is CASSDSSAGASDTQYF. The CDR3 DNA is TGCGCCAGCAGTGATTCCTCAGCGGGAGCGTCAGATACGCAGTATTTT.

This clone showed up just a few times. The chain joins TRBV30 to TRBJ1-1; 7 nucleotides line up with TRBD1. Trimming cost V 0 bases and J 1 base; bases outside gene matches: 8. The CDR3 is made up of 16 amino acids. From germline, CDR1 is GTSNPN and CDR2 SVGIG (reference sequence). Here the CDR3 DNA reads TGTGCCTGGAGTGTACCTTTCGGGACAGCGAACACTGAAGCTTTCTTT. Translated: CAWSVPFGTANTEAFF.

This clone was observed a single time. The CDR3 coding sequence is TGTGCCAGCAGCACTAACAGGGGACAGGATGAGCAGTTCTTC. It encodes CASSTNRGQDEQFF. V gene TRBV9 combines with J gene TRBJ2-1, with 8 bases aligning to TRBD1. The V segment lost 4 bases and the J segment 8 bases; nucleotides outside the gene matches: 8. This CDR3 is 14 amino acids long. Germline V gives CDR1 SGDLS, CDR2 YYNGEE.

The chain links TRBV19 to TRBJ2-1, with 8 bases aligning to TRBD1. The CDR3 is 20 residues long. V was pared by 2 bases and J by 0 bases, with 15 bases of the junction left unmatched. Per the germline V gene, CDR1 is LNHDA and CDR2 is SQIVND (reference sequence). CDR3: CASSIYGSTGDLLSYNEQFF. CDR3 in DNA: TGTGCCAGTAGTATATATGGGTCGACAGGGGACCTACTCTCCTACAATGAGCAGTTCTTC.